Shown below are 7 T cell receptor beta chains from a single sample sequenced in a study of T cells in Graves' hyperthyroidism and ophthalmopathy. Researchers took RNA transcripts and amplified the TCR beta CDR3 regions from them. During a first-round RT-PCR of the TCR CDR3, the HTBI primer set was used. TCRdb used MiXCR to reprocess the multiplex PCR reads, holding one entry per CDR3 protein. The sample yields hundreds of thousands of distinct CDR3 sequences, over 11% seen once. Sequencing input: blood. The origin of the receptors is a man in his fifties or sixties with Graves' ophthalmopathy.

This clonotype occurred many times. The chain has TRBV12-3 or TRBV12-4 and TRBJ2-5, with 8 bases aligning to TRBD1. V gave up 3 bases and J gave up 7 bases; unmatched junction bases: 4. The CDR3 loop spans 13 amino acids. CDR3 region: CASSLSQGGTQYF. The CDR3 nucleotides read TGTGCCAGCAGTTTGTCACAGGGGGGGACCCAGTACTTC.

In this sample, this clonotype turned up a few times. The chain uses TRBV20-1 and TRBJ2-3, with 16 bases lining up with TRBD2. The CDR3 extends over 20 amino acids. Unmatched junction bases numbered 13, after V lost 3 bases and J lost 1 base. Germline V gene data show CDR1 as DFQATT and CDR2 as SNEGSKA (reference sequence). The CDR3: CSASETLGLAGGPGTDTQYF. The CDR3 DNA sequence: TGCAGTGCTAGCGAAACCCTGGGACTAGCGGGAGGGCCCGGCACAGATACGCAGTATTTT.

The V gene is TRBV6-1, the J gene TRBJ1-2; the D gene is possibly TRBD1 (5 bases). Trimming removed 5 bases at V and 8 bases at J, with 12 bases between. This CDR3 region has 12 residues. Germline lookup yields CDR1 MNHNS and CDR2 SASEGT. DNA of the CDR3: TGTGCCAGCAGTCGGGACGCGGGCGGCTACACCTTC. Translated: CASSRDAGGYTF.

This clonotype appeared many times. The CDR3 coding sequence is TGTGCCAGCAGTACCCCCCTTGGGGGGACTCAGCCCCAGCATTTT. It yields the protein CASSTPLGGTQPQHF. This rearrangement joins TRBV28 to TRBJ1-5; tentative D call: TRBD1 (5 bases). The CDR3 contains 15 residues. The germline V gene encodes CDR1 MDHEN and CDR2 SYDVKM. Trimming stripped 5 bases from V and 6 bases from J, with 17 bases between.

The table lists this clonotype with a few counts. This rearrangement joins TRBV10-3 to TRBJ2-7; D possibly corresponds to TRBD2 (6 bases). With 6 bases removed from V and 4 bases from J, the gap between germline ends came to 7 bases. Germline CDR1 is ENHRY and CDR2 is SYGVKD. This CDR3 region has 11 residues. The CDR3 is CAIREGYEQYF. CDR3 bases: TGTGCCATCAGGGAGGGTTACGAGCAGTACTTC.

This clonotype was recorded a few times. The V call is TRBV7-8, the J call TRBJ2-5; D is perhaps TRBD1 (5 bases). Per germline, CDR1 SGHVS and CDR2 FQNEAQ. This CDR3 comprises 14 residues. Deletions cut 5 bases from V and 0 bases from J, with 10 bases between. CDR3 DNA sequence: TGTGCCAGCAGCCCAGGGCGGTACCAAGAGACCCAGTACTTC. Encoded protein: CASSPGRYQETQYF.

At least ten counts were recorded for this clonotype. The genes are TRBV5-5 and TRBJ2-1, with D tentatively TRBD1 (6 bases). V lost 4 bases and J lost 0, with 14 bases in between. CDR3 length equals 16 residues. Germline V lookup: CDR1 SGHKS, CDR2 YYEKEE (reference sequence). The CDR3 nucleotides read TGTGCCAGCAGCCCTGAACAGGGCGACTCCTACAATGAGCAGTTCTTC. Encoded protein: CASSPEQGDSYNEQFF.